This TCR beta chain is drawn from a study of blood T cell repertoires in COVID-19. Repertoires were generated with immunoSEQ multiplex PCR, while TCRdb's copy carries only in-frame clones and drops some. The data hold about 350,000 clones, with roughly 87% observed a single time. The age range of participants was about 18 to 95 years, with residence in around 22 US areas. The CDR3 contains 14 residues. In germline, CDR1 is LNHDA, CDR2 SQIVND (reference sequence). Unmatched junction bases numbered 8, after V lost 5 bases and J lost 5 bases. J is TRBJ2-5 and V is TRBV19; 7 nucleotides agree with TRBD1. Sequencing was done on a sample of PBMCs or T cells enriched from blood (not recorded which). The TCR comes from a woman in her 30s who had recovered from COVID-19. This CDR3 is CASSASRRGETQYF. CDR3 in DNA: TGTGCCAGTAGTGCCTCACGCAGGGGGGAGACCCAGTACTTC.